These 24 T cell receptor beta chains were all obtained from the same sample, sequenced in a study of CD4 T cells in relation to SARS-CoV-2 and coronaviruses. Sequencing used immunoSEQ multiplex PCR; TCRdb keeps in-frame clones, though not all of them. There are about 68,000 clones in the sample; approximately 93% occur only once, and around 0.23% lies in the top ten. Unexposed donor CD4+ T cells date from about 2010-2019, before the COVID-19 pandemic. Sequenced: naive CD4+ T cells from PBMCs. Specified subset: naive CD4+ T cells isolated by negative enrichment. Every receptor here comes from a human donor in good health.

This chain uses TRBV4-3 with TRBJ2-3; D perhaps matches TRBD2 (6 bases). The V and J ends lost 1 base and 6 bases respectively, with 11 bases between them. Germline loops: CDR1 LGHNA, CDR2 YSLEER. The CDR3 consists of 14 residues. The CDR3 DNA is TGCGCCAGCAGCCAAGTTTTGGGGAGGGATACGCAGTATTTT. It specifies CASSQVLGRDTQYF.

This chain uses TRBV20-1 with TRBJ1-1; D call uncertain. The CDR3 has 11 amino acids. V was clipped by 7 bases and J by 1 base, with 7 bases between them. Looked up from germline, CDR1 is DFQATT and CDR2 is SNEGSKA (reference sequence). The CDR3 sequence is CSGRGNTEAFF. CDR3 nucleotides: TGCAGTGGTCGCGGGAACACTGAAGCTTTCTTT.

The CDR3 DNA sequence: TGTGCCAGCAGTTACTCCACAGGGAGGGGTTTTCTCTATGAGCAGTTCTTC. Translated: CASSYSTGRGFLYEQFF. The rearrangement uses TRBV6-2 or TRBV6-3 and TRBJ2-1; D is possibly TRBD2 (7 bases). The CDR3 is made up of 17 amino acids. Germline CDR1 and CDR2: MNHEY and SVGEGT. Trimming removed 0 bases from V and 8 bases from J, with 20 bases in between.

The V and J genes are TRBV3-1 (or the pseudogene TRBV3-2) and TRBJ2-3, with D maybe TRBD2 (6 bases). CDR1 is LGHDT and CDR2 is YNNKEL in the germline V gene (reference sequence). CDR3 length equals 15 residues. The V and J ends lost 3 bases and 4 bases respectively, with 14 bases between them. The CDR3 region is CASSHKVQRADTQYF. The CDR3 DNA is TGTGCCAGCAGCCATAAGGTGCAGCGGGCAGATACGCAGTATTTT.

The rearrangement joins TRBV7-9 to TRBJ2-3; perhaps TRBD1 as D (6 bases). This CDR3 has 15 residues. The V end was cut by 4 bases, the J end by 0 bases, with 11 bases between. Germline lookup yields CDR1 SEHNR and CDR2 FQNEAQ (reference sequence). The CDR3, as DNA: TGTGCCAGCAGCTCCGGACAGCCAAGCACAGATACGCAGTATTTT. Protein product: CASSSGQPSTDTQYF. The whole variable domain, remainder taken from reference TRBV7-9 and TRBJ2-3, is DTGVSQNPRHKITKRGQNVTFRCDPISEHNRLYWYRQTLGQGPEFLTYFQNEAQLEKSRLLSDRFSAERPKGSFSTLEIQRTEQGDSAMYLCASSSGQPSTDTQYFGPGTRLTVL.

V gene TRBV5-6 combines with J gene TRBJ2-3, with D hard to call. Germline CDR1 reads SGHDT; CDR2 reads YYEEEE. V lost 1 base and J 2 bases, leaving 5 bases between the germline ends. This CDR3 has 13 amino acids. CDR3 residues: CASSLRDTDTQYF. The CDR3 region has the DNA TGTGCCAGCAGCTTGCGAGACACAGATACGCAGTATTTT. The variable domain in full, completed from reference TRBV5-6 and TRBJ2-3, reads DAGVTQSPTHLIKTRGQQVTLRCSPKSGHDTVSWYQQALGQGPQFIFQYYEEEERQRGNFPDRFSGHQFPNYSSELNVNALLLGDSALYLCASSLRDTDTQYFGPGTRLTVL.

The V and J genes are TRBV6-5 and TRBJ2-1, with D perhaps TRBD2 (6 bases). The V end was cut by 6 bases, the J end by 7 bases, with 19 bases between. The CDR3 is 15 residues long. The germline V gene has CDR1 MNHEY and CDR2 SVGAGI. Here the CDR3 reads CASRGRDFYRNEQFF. The CDR3 DNA reads TGTGCCAGCAGGGGCCGGGACTTCTATAGGAATGAGCAGTTCTTC.

The gene calls are TRBV9 and TRBJ2-7; D uncertain. Trimming shortened V by 6 bases and J by 4 bases, and 11 bases separated the two germline ends. The CDR3 length is 12 residues. Germline assignment: CDR1 SGDLS and CDR2 YYNGEE. In nucleotides, the CDR3 is TGTGCCAGCACCCCCGAGGAGTACGAGCAGTACTTC. Amino acid sequence: CASTPEEYEQYF.

The chain uses TRBV5-1 and TRBJ2-7; 14 bases align to TRBD2. CDR3 size: 17 residues. V gave up 0 bases and J gave up 3 bases; unmatched junction bases: 5. Germline V gene data show CDR1 as SGHRS and CDR2 as YFSETQ. The CDR3: CASSLALGTSGGYEQYF. The CDR3 nucleotides are TGCGCCAGCAGCTTGGCCCTGGGGACTAGCGGGGGCTACGAGCAGTACTTC.

This chain links TRBV28 with TRBJ1-3, with 8 bases fitting TRBD1. This CDR3 has 16 residues. The V segment lost 2 bases and the J segment 4 bases; nucleotides outside the gene matches: 7. Germline V gene lookup returns CDR1 MDHEN and CDR2 SYDVKM. The CDR3 loop is CASSLVSGGRGNTIYF. The CDR3 DNA follows: TGTGCCAGCAGTTTAGTCTCAGGGGGCCGAGGAAACACCATATATTTT.

The chain combines TRBV19 with TRBJ2-1; 10 bases are shared with TRBD2. The trim removed 4 bases at V and 4 bases at J, leaving 4 bases unmatched. The CDR3 is 15 amino acids. In germline, CDR1 is LNHDA, CDR2 SQIVND (reference sequence). DNA for the CDR3: TGTGCCAGTAGTAGAGCGGGAGGGGGGTACAATGAGCAGTTCTTC. Protein: CASSRAGGGYNEQFF.

This clone was recorded a few times. V and J are TRBV23-1 and TRBJ1-2; D gene unclear. TRBV23-1 is noted as an ORF with a role that remains uncertain. The CDR3 runs to 11 residues. V lost 2 bases and J 5 bases, leaving 3 bases between the germline ends. CDR3 nucleotide sequence: TGCGCCAGCAGTCAACGGTATGGCTACACCTTC. It is translated as CASSQRYGYTF.

The chain uses TRBV5-5 and TRBJ1-1, with no clear D. The CDR3 has 14 amino acids. V lost 0 bases and J lost 4, with 10 bases in between. The germline CDR1 and CDR2 sequences are SGHKS and YYEKEE (reference sequence). The CDR3 here is CASSLVGRSTEAFF. CDR3 DNA sequence: TGTGCCAGCAGCTTGGTGGGGAGAAGCACTGAAGCTTTCTTT.

The genes are TRBV3-1 (or the pseudogene TRBV3-2) and TRBJ2-7; 8 bases agree with TRBD2. The CDR3 runs 18 residues. The J segment lost 4 bases and the V segment lost 0 bases, leaving 14 bases of the junction unmatched. Per germline, CDR1 LGHDT and CDR2 YNNKEL (reference sequence). As DNA, the CDR3 is TGTGCCAGCAGCCAAGATGTTATCGGGGGGGCCTCTTTTTACGAGCAGTACTTC. This translates into CASSQDVIGGASFYEQYF.

The DNA for the CDR3 is TGTGCCAGCAGTTACAGACAGGGGTTGGGGTATGGCTACACCTTC. The encoded protein is CASSYRQGLGYGYTF. The rearrangement links TRBV6-5 to TRBJ1-2; 8 nucleotides agree with TRBD1. CDR1 MNHEY and CDR2 SVGAGI come from the germline V gene. The CDR3 consists of 15 residues. J lost 5 bases, V lost 2 bases, and 7 bases had no gene match.

J is TRBJ1-4 and V is TRBV7-2, with D hard to call. CDR3 length: 16 residues. V lost 2 bases to trimming and J lost 7 bases, with 17 bases between them. The V gene's germline CDR1 is SGHTA and CDR2 FQGNSA. CDR3 amino acids: CASSLTSTYTVEKLFF. The CDR3, as DNA: TGTGCCAGCAGCTTAACCAGCACCTATACGGTTGAAAAACTGTTTTTT.

The chain uses TRBV5-4 and TRBJ2-3; 9 bases are shared with TRBD2. The CDR3 contains 17 residues. In germline, CDR1 is SGHNT, CDR2 YYREEE (reference sequence). The trim removed 2 bases at V and 5 bases at J, leaving 12 bases unmatched. The CDR3 sequence: CASSFTGLSGSVDTQYF. CDR3 bases: TGTGCCAGCAGCTTCACTGGCCTTAGCGGGAGTGTAGATACGCAGTATTTT.

The rearrangement links TRBV27 to TRBJ2-3, with 7 bases aligning to TRBD1. CDR3 length equals 13 residues. Germline lookup yields CDR1 MNHEY and CDR2 SMNVEV (reference sequence). Trimming removed 2 bases from V and 4 bases from J; junction bases left unmatched: 0. The DNA for the CDR3 is TGTGCCAGCAGTTTAACAGGGGCAGATACGCAGTATTTT. It is translated as CASSLTGADTQYF.

J is TRBJ2-6 and V is TRBV7-3; a possible D gene is TRBD2 (5 bases). From germline, CDR1 is SGHTA and CDR2 FQGTGA. With 3 bases removed from V and 3 bases from J, the gap between germline ends came to 9 bases. There are 15 residues in the CDR3. The CDR3 region has the DNA TGTGCCAGCAGCTTCGGAGGTTATGGGGCCAACGTCCTGACTTTC. This encodes CASSFGGYGANVLTF.

The rearrangement joins TRBV5-1 to TRBJ1-4; TRBD1 matches at 7 bases. The ends lost 4 bases at V and 4 bases at J; junction bases unmatched: 7. The germline CDR1 and CDR2 sequences are SGHRS and YFSETQ. This CDR3 region has 15 residues. The CDR3 sequence is CASSTGQAFNEKLFF. CDR3 in DNA: TGCGCCAGCAGCACCGGACAGGCCTTTAATGAAAAACTGTTTTTT.

The count of this clone is one. The CDR3, as DNA: TGTGCCAGCAGCCAAGCAGGGTCACGGAGTGGCTACACCTTC. Translated, it gives CASSQAGSRSGYTF. This chain joins TRBV3-1 (or the pseudogene TRBV3-2) and TRBJ1-2; D possibly corresponds to TRBD1 (5 bases). CDR1 and CDR2 (germline): LGHDT, YNNKEL (reference sequence). The CDR3 loop spans 14 amino acids. V lost 1 base to trimming and J lost 7 bases, with 13 bases between them.

This clone was observed a single time. The chain has TRBV18 and TRBJ2-7, with 8 nucleotides matching TRBD1. The germline CDR1 and CDR2 sequences are KGHSH and LQKENI. This CDR3 contains 16 residues. V shed 5 bases and J 7 bases; nucleotides not matched to a gene: 16. CDR3 coding DNA: TGTGCCAGCTCAGAATCGACAGGGGCGGCAAGCCCGGAGCAGTACTTC. It translates to CASSESTGAASPEQYF.

The chain employs TRBV28 and TRBJ2-7; D possibly uses TRBD1 or TRBD2 (5 bases each). Germline CDR1 MDHEN, CDR2 SYDVKM. The CDR3 spans 15 residues. V was shortened by 8 bases and J by 2 bases, with 19 bases between the two germline ends. In nucleotides, the CDR3 is TGTGCCAGCTACGATCCAGAGGGGCCCCCCTACGAGCAGTACTTC. Translating gives CASYDPEGPPYEQYF.

The V call is TRBV19, the J call TRBJ1-1; perhaps TRBD1 as D (5 bases). The CDR3 runs 15 residues. Germline V CDR1 and CDR2: LNHDA, SQIVND (reference sequence). V lost 7 bases, J lost 10 bases, and 25 bases lay in between. For the CDR3, the DNA is TGTGCCAGTACTACCGGGACGTTCAAGGACAAGGGAGCTTTCTTT. Translating it yields CASTTGTFKDKGAFF.